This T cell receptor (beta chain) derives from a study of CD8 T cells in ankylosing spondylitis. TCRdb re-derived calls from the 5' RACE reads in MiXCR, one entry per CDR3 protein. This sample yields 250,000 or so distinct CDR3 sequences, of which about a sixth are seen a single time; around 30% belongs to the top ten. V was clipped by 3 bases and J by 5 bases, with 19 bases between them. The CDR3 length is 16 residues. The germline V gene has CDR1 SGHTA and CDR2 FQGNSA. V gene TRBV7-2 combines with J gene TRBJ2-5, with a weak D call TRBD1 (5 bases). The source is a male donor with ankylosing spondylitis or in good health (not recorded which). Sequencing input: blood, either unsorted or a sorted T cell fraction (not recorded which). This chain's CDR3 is CASSFSPRQRDETQYF. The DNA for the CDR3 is TGTGCCAGCAGCTTCAGTCCGAGACAGAGAGACGAGACCCAGTACTTC.